Listed below are T cell receptor beta chains from one sample, sequenced in a study of CD4 T cells in relation to SARS-CoV-2 and coronaviruses. No antigens are known for them. Generated by immunoSEQ multiplex PCR, the TCRdb table keeps only in-frame clones and is missing some. The sample consists of roughly 20,000 clones, 74% of them appearing once. The sequencing sample was made of CD4+ T cells from PBMCs, cultured in vitro. The receptor set was obtained from a human donor in good health. Both conserved end residues are part of each CDR3.

CDR3 protein: CASSWTSGRGETQYF; J gene: TRBJ2-5; V gene: TRBV7-3
CDR3 protein: CAINGGASYEQYF; J gene: TRBJ2-7; V gene: TRBV10-3
CDR3 protein: CASSQRTGGDYGYTF; J gene: TRBJ1-2; V gene: TRBV23-1
CDR3 protein: CASSLTAENTEAFF; J gene: TRBJ1-1; V gene: TRBV7-3
CDR3 protein: CASSLGGAEPSNEQFF; J gene: TRBJ2-1; V gene: TRBV7-2
CDR3 protein: CASSPTWGDPVVYEQYF; J gene: TRBJ2-7; V gene: TRBV27
CDR3 protein: CASRDRRVLNTEAFF; J gene: TRBJ1-1; V gene: TRBV28
CDR3 protein: CTSSLNRGPNTEAFF; J gene: TRBJ1-1; V gene: TRBV1
CDR3 protein: CASSQAGQWAFF; J gene: TRBJ1-1; V gene: TRBV4-2
CDR3 protein: CASSLSAGVNEQFF; J gene: TRBJ2-1; V gene: TRBV7-2
CDR3 protein: CASSYLGGQYGYTF; J gene: TRBJ1-2; V gene: TRBV6-5
CDR3 protein: CASSDRWARDEQYF; J gene: TRBJ2-7; V gene: TRBV6-1
CDR3 protein: CASSLKPSGRAGAYEQYF; J gene: TRBJ2-7; V gene: TRBV11-2
CDR3 protein: CASSIGPYGDTQYF; J gene: TRBJ2-3; V gene: TRBV19
CDR3 protein: CASSAQRGGDTQYF; J gene: TRBJ2-3; V gene: TRBV2
CDR3 protein: CASSPVTSGRAPRMGEQFF; J gene: TRBJ2-1; V gene: TRBV18
CDR3 protein: CASSLLWGGRQETQYF; J gene: TRBJ2-5; V gene: TRBV19
CDR3 protein: CASTPGLLNTEAFF; J gene: TRBJ1-1; V gene: TRBV12-1
CDR3 protein: CASSPSRASTDTQYF; J gene: TRBJ2-3; V gene: TRBV18
CDR3 protein: CASSEFNEQFF; J gene: TRBJ2-1; V gene: TRBV10-1
CDR3 protein: CASSQTGPRGYGYTF; J gene: TRBJ1-2; V gene: TRBV4-1
CDR3 protein: CASGFISGGGQPQHF; J gene: TRBJ1-5; V gene: TRBV12-5
CDR3 protein: CACGLSYEQYF; J gene: TRBJ2-7; V gene: TRBV30
CDR3 protein: CSASANEQFF; J gene: TRBJ2-1; V gene: TRBV20-1
CDR3 protein: CASSRGTSGIQETQYF; J gene: TRBJ2-5; V gene: TRBV2
CDR3 protein: CASSQSGTESYNSPLHF; J gene: TRBJ1-6; V gene: TRBV23-1
CDR3 protein: CASSQPGALSSYEQYF; J gene: TRBJ2-7; V gene: TRBV4-1
CDR3 protein: CASSATNMNTEAFF; J gene: TRBJ1-1; V gene: TRBV5-1
CDR3 protein: CASSQGQLNSPLHF; J gene: TRBJ1-6; V gene: TRBV14
CDR3 protein: CASSRAGEQYF; J gene: TRBJ2-7; V gene: TRBV18
CDR3 protein: CSVYRGLMNTEAFF; J gene: TRBJ1-1; V gene: TRBV29-1
CDR3 protein: CASSFQSYEQYF; J gene: TRBJ2-7; V gene: TRBV28
CDR3 protein: CATRPGQGVDTQYF; J gene: TRBJ2-3; V gene: TRBV24-1
CDR3 protein: CASRPRRKNIQYF; J gene: TRBJ2-4; V gene: TRBV12-3/TRBV12-4
CDR3 protein: CASGLAPSGGSYEQYF; J gene: TRBJ2-7; V gene: TRBV12-5
CDR3 protein: CASSLPIPYNEQFF; J gene: TRBJ2-1; V gene: TRBV5-1
CDR3 protein: CASSVVGQEYNEQFF; J gene: TRBJ2-1; V gene: TRBV9
CDR3 protein: CASSSPGQGSYEQYF; J gene: TRBJ2-7; V gene: TRBV27
CDR3 protein: CASSSGLHTGGNEQFF; J gene: TRBJ2-1; V gene: TRBV5-1
CDR3 protein: CASSVSEGTDTQYF; J gene: TRBJ2-3; V gene: TRBV2
CDR3 protein: CATSDPGAGSYEQYF; J gene: TRBJ2-7; V gene: TRBV24-1
CDR3 protein: CASRDDRGLGNEKLFF; J gene: TRBJ1-4; V gene: TRBV6-6
CDR3 protein: CASSLEGGQGTNGYTF; J gene: TRBJ1-2; V gene: TRBV5-1
CDR3 protein: CASSIGLAGIIIF; J gene: TRBJ2-1; V gene: TRBV19
CDR3 protein: CASSLTGQAYGYTF; J gene: TRBJ1-2; V gene: TRBV7-3
CDR3 protein: CASSRGGGYTEQFF; J gene: TRBJ2-1; V gene: TRBV28
CDR3 protein: CASSWSSGSQNTGELFF; J gene: TRBJ2-2; V gene: TRBV7-8
CDR3 protein: CASRSGQGYNQPQHF; J gene: TRBJ1-5; V gene: TRBV6-5
CDR3 protein: CASSDGRREGTNEQFF; J gene: TRBJ2-1; V gene: TRBV25-1